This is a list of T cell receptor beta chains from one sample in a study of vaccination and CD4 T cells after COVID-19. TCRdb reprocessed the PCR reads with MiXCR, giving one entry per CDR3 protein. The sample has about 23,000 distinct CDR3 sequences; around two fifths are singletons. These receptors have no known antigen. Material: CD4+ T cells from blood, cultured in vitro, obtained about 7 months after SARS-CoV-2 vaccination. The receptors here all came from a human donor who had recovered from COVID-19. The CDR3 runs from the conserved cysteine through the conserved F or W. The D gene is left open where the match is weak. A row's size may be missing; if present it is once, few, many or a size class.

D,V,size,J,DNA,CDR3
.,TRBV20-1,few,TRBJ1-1,TGCAGTGCTAGAAACGATTTGGGGACTGAAGCTTTCTTT,CSARNDLGTEAFF
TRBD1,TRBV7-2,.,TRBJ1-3,TGTGCCAGCAGCCGCTGGGACAGCTCTGGAAACACCATATATTTT,CASSRWDSSGNTIYF
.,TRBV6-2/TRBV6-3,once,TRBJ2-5,TGTGCCAGCGCGACCAGCCTTCAAGAGACCCAGTACTTC,CASATSLQETQYF
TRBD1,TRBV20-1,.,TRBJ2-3,TGCAGTGCCACCCAGGGGGCAGATACGCAGTATTTT,CSATQGADTQYF
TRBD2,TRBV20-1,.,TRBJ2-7,TGCAGTGCTAGTCCACTGGCTAGCGGGAGGGCTGCGCAGTACTTC,CSASPLASGRAAQYF
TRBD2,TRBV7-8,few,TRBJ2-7,TGTGCCAGCAGCTTACCCGGGGGGGTTGGGTACGAGCAGTACTTC,CASSLPGGVGYEQYF
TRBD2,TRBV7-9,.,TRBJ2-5,TGTGCCAGCAGCTCAGTGGGAGGGTACCAAGAGACCCAGTACTTC,CASSSVGGYQETQYF
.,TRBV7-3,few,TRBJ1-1,TGTGCCAGCAGCTTAGATCGCTCTACTGAAGCTTTCTTT,CASSLDRSTEAFF
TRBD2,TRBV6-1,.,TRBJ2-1,TGTGCCAGCACCTCACTAGCGGGAGTAAATGAGCAGTTCTTC,CASTSLAGVNEQFF
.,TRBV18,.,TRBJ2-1,TGTGCCAGCTCACCGGGCCAGGCGGGGAATGAGCAGTTCTTC,CASSPGQAGNEQFF
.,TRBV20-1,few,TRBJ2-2,TGCAGTGCTCCTACTACAGGGTTAGCCGGGGAGCTGTTTTTT,CSAPTTGLAGELFF
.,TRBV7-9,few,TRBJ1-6,TGTGCCAGCAGCTTAGTTAAGGATTCACCCCTCCACTTT,CASSLVKDSPLHF
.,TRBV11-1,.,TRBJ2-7,TGTGCCAGCAGCGCAACGATCCAGGGACCACTCTCCGAGCAGTACTTC,CASSATIQGPLSEQYF
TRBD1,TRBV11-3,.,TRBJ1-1,TGTGCCAGCAGCTTACGGGACAGGGTGACTGAAGCTTTCTTT,CASSLRDRVTEAFF
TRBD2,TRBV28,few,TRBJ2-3,TGTGCCAGCAGTTACCCGCTAGCGGCTATGGCAGATACGCAGTATTTT,CASSYPLAAMADTQYF
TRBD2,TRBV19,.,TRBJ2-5,TGTGCCAGTAGCGCACTAGCGGGACAAGAGACCCAGTACTTC,CASSALAGQETQYF
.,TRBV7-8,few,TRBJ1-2,TGTGCCAGCAGCTTAGTGCGGGGGGGCGCCGATGGCTACACCTTC,CASSLVRGGADGYTF
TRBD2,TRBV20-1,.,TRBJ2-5,TGCAGTGCTAGAGGTATTGCCTCGGGACTAGTGGTTCCGGAGACCCAGTACTTC,CSARGIASGLVVPETQYF
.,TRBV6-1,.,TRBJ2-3,TGTGCCATCAGCCGACAGCCGAGCACAGATACGCAGTATTTT,CAISRQPSTDTQYF
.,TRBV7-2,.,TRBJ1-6,TGTGCCAGCAGCTTAGGCGGTACCTTAAATTCACCCCTCCACTTT,CASSLGGTLNSPLHF
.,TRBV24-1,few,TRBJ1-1,TGTGCCACCAGTGATGGACAGCCTAACACTGAAGCTTTCTTT,CATSDGQPNTEAFF
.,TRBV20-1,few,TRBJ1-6,TGCAGTGCTAGAGTTTCGGCGGCCAATTCACCCCTCCACTTT,CSARVSAANSPLHF
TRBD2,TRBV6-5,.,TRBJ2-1,TGTGCCAGCAGTTACTCGCTAGCGGGAGGGAATGAGCAGTTCTTC,CASSYSLAGGNEQFF
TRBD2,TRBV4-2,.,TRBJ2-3,TGTGCCAGCAGCTTGGGACTAGCGGGAGATACGCAGTATTTT,CASSLGLAGDTQYF
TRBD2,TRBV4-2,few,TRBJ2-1,TGTGCCAGCAGCCAAGACGGGACTAGCGGTTACAATGAGCAGTTCTTC,CASSQDGTSGYNEQFF
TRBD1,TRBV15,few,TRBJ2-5,TGTGCCACCAGCCCCGACAGGGTCCAAGAGACCCAGTACTTC,CATSPDRVQETQYF
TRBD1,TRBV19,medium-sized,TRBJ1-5,TGTGCCAGTACCTCGGACAGGACCCAGCCCCAGCATTTT,CASTSDRTQPQHF
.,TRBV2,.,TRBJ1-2,TGTGCCAGCAAGGGGAGATCCTATGGCTACACCTTC,CASKGRSYGYTF
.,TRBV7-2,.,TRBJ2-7,TGTGCCAGCAGCTTATTGCGGGACAGTTACGAGCAGTACTTC,CASSLLRDSYEQYF
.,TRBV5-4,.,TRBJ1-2,TGTGCCAGCACCCCAGGAGGGGGAAACTATGGCTACACCTTC,CASTPGGGNYGYTF
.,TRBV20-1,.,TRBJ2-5,TGCAGTGCTAGGCCGGGAGAGACCCAGTACTTC,CSARPGETQYF
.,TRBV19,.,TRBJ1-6,TGTGCCAGTAGTATTAAAGGGCCTGGGTCACCCCTCCACTTT,CASSIKGPGSPLHF
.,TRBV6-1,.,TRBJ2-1,TGTGCCAGCAGTGAAGGGAGTTTCAATGAGCAGTTCTTC,CASSEGSFNEQFF
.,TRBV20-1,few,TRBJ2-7,TGCAGTGCTAAGACAGTCTACGAGCAGTACTTC,CSAKTVYEQYF
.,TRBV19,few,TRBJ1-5,TGTGCCAGTAGCAGGAAAACCGTGGGCAATCAGCCCCAGCATTTT,CASSRKTVGNQPQHF
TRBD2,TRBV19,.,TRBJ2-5,TGTGCCAGTAGCACTATACGCGGGGGTCCACAAGAGACCCAGTACTTC,CASSTIRGGPQETQYF
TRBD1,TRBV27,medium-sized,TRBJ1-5,TGTGCCAGCAGCATTGACAGGGGGAATCAGCCCCAGCATTTT,CASSIDRGNQPQHF
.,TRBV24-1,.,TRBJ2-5,TGTGCCACCAGTGACCCCCTTGATTTGGGGAGGGAGACCCAGTACTTC,CATSDPLDLGRETQYF
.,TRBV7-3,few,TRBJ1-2,TGTGCCAGCAGCTTAAGGGCCGAAGAAGACTATGGCTACACCTTC,CASSLRAEEDYGYTF
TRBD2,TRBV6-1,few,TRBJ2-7,TGTGCCAGCAGTCGCCTCCGACTAGCGGGATACTACGAGCAGTACTTC,CASSRLRLAGYYEQYF
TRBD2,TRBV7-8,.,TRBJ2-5,TGTGCCAGCAGCTTAGGGGGACTAGCGGGAGTTGAGACCCAGTACTTC,CASSLGGLAGVETQYF
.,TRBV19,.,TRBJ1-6,TGTGCCAGTAGCCGTTATAATTCACCCCTCCACTTT,CASSRYNSPLHF